This TCR beta chain derives from a study of Graves' ophthalmopathy and Graves' hyperthyroidism. In the study overall: Peripheral blood was gathered at first diagnosis, ahead of any treatment whatsoever.

RNA transcripts served as template for amplifying TCR beta CDR3 sequences. In the first round, RT-PCR was carried out with HTBI primers, and a multiplex PCR formed the second round. TCRdb processed the multiplex PCR reads anew with MiXCR; each CDR3 protein has one entry. This sample carries roughly 300,000 distinct CDR3 sequences, about 17% of them seen once, and the ten largest clones take around an eighth. The CDR3 has 13 amino acids. Germline CDR1 SGHAT, CDR2 FQNNGV. Trimming pared 3 bases from V and 5 bases from J, leaving 8 bases between. This clonotype was recorded at least ten times. Its antigen is not known. Presentation of ophthalmopathy in the donors involved moderate-to-severe activity, CAS ≥3, NOSPECS ≥4 and a duration under 3 months. Study conclusions and caveats: This model predicted ophthalmopathy progression (sensitivity around 71%, specificity about 72%). Among expanded thyroid clonotypes above 0.001 frequency, most also occurred in blood.

V and J are TRBV11-2 and TRBJ1-5; possibly TRBD1 for D (5 bases). The sample taken for sequencing was peripheral blood. This clonotype originated in an adult man with Graves' ophthalmopathy. The CDR3 region has the DNA TGTGCCAGCAGCTTCGACAGTGATCAGCCCCAGCATTTT. Its protein is CASSFDSDQPQHF. Combining the CDR3 with reference TRBV11-2 and TRBJ1-5 gives the whole variable domain EAGVAQSPRYKIIEKRQSVAFWCNPISGHATLYWYQQILGQGPKLLIQFQNNGVVDDSQLPKDRFSAERLKGVDSTLKIQPAKLEDSAVYLCASSFDSDQPQHFGDGTRLSIL.